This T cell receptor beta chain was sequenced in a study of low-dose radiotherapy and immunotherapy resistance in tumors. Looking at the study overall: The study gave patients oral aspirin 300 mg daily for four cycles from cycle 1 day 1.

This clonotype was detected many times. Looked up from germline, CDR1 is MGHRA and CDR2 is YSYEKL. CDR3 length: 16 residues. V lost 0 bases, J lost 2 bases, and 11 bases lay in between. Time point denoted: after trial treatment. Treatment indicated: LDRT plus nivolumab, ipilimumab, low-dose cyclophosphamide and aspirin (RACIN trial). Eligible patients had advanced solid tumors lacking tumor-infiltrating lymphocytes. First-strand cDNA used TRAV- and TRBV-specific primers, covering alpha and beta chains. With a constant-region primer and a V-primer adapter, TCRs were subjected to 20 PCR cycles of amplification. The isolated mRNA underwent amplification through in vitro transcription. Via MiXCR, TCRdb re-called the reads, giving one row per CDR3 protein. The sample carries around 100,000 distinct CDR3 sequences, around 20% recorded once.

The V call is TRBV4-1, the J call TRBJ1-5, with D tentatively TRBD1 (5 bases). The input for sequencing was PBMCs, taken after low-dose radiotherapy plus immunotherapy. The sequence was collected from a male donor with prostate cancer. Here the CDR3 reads CASSQEFGGGNQPQHF. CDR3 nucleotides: TGCGCCAGCAGCCAAGAATTCGGGGGGGGCAATCAGCCCCAGCATTTT.